The sequence of this TCR beta chain was determined in a study of T cells in localized non-small cell lung cancer. Study-wide results and limits: Sequencing involved a lone tumor region, leaving heterogeneity possible. In adjacent lung, a median about 52 of the top 100 tumor clones were found. Uninvolved adjacent lung, not tumor, had the highest T cell clonality. Higher adjacent-lung clonality was associated with shorter survival.

In regard to this clone: Its antigen is undetermined.

With 3 bases clipped from V and 9 bases from J, the junction kept 4 bases outside the gene matches. The germline V gene has CDR1 MDHEN and CDR2 SYDVKM. The CDR3 totals 14 residues. The assay was immunoSEQ multiplex PCR, and TCRdb's table has in-frame clones only and misses some. The sample has approximately 88,000 clones, just over 90% seen once. The source of this sequence is a woman aged 40-70 years with stage II squamous cell lung carcinoma. Specimen: PBMCs, collected before any cancer treatment. The rearrangement links TRBV28 to TRBJ1-6; TRBD1 agrees at 8 bases. This CDR3 is CASSFDRGRSPLHF. The CDR3 DNA follows: TGTGCCAGCAGTTTCGACAGGGGCCGTTCACCCCTCCACTTT.